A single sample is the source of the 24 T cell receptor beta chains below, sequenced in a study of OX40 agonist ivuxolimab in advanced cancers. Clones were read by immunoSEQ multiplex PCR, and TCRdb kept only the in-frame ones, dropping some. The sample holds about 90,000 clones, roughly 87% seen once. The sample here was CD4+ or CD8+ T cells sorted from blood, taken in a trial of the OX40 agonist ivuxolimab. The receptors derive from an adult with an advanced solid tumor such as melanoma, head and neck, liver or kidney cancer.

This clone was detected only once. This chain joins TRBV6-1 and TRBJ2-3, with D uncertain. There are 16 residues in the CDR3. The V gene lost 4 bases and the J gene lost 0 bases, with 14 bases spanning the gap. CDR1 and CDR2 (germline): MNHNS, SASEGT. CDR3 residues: CASSARLHSSTDTQYF. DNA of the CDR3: TGTGCCAGCAGTGCAAGGCTCCACTCTAGCACAGATACGCAGTATTTT.

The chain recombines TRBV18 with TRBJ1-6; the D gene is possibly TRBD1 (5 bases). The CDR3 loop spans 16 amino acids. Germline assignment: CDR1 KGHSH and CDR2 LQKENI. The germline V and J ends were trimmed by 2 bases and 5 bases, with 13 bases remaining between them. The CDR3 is CASSPSRGADNSPLHF. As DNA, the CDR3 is TGTGCCAGCTCACCATCACGCGGGGCGGATAATTCACCCCTCCACTTT.

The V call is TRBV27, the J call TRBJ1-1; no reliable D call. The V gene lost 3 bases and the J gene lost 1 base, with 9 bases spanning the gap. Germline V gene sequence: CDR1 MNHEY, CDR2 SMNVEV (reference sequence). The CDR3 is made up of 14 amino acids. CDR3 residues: CASSFTGGNTEAFF. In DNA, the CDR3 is TGTGCCAGCAGTTTCACTGGAGGGAACACTGAAGCTTTCTTT.

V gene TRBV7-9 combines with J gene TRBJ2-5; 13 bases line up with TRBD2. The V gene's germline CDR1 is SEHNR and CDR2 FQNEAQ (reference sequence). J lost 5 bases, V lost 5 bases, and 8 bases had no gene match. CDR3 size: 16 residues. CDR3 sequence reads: CASSPGTSGMVETQYF. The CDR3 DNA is TGTGCCAGCAGCCCCGGGACTAGCGGGATGGTGGAGACCCAGTACTTC.

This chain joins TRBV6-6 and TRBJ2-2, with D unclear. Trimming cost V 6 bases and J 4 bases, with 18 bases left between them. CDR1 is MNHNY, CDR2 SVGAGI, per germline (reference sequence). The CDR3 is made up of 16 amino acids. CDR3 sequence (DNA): TGTGCCAGCAGACTAACCTCGGTAGGCGTCACCGGGGAGCTGTTTTTT. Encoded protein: CASRLTSVGVTGELFF.

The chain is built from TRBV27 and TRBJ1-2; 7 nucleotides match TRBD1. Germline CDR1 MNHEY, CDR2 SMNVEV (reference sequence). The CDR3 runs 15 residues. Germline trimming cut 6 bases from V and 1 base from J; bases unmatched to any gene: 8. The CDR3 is CASRTRGESNYGYTF. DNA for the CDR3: TGTGCCAGCAGAACCAGGGGGGAAAGTAACTATGGCTACACCTTC.

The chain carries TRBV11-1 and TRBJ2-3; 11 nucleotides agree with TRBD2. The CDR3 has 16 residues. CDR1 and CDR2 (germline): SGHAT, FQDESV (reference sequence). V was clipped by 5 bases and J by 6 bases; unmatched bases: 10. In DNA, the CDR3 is TGTGCCAGCAGCGACCGGTTAGCGGGAGGGGTGGATACGCAGTATTTT. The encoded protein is CASSDRLAGGVDTQYF.

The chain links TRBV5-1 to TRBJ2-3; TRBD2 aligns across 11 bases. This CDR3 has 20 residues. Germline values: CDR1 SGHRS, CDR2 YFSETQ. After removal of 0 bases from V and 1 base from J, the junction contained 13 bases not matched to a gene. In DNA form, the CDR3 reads TGCGCCAGCAGCTTGGTTCGATCAGTGACTAGCGGGAAACGCACAGATACGCAGTATTTT. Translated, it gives CASSLVRSVTSGKRTDTQYF. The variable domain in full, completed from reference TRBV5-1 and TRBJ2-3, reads KAGVTQTPRYLIKTRGQQVTLSCSPISGHRSVSWYQQTPGQGLQFLFEYFSETQRNKGNFPGRFSGRQFSNSRSEMNVSTLELGDSALYLCASSLVRSVTSGKRTDTQYFGPGTRLTVL.

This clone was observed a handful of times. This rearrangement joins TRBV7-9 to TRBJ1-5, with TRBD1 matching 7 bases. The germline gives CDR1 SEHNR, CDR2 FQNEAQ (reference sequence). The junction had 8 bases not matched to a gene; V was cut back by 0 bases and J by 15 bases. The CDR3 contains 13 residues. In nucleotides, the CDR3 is TGTGCCAGCAGCTTAGCCGGACAGGACACGTTGCATTTT. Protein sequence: CASSLAGQDTLHF.

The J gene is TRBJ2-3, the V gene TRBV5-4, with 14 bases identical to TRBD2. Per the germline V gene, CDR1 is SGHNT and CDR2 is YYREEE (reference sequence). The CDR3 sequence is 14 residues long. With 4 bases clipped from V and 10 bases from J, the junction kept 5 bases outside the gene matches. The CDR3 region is CASSQGTSGRSQYF. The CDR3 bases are TGTGCCAGCAGCCAGGGGACTAGCGGGAGATCGCAGTATTTT.

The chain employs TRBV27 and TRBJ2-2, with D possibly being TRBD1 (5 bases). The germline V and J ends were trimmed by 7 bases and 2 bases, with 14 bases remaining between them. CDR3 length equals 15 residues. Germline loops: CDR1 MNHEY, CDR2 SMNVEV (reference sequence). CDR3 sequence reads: CASTLRGRNTGELFF. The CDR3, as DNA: TGTGCCAGCACCCTAAGGGGTAGAAACACCGGGGAGCTGTTTTTT.

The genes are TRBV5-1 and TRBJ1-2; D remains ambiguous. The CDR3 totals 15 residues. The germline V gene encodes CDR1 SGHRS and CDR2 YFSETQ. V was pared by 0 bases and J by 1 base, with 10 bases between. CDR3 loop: CASSLGSGVNYGYTF. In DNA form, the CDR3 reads TGCGCCAGCAGCTTGGGTTCAGGAGTTAACTATGGCTACACCTTC.

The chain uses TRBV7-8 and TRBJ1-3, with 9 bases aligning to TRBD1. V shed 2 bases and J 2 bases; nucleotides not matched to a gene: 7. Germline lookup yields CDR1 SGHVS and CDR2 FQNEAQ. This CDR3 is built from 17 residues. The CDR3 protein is CASSLTGGTSAGNTIYF. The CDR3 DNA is TGTGCCAGCAGCTTAACAGGGGGCACTTCGGCTGGAAACACCATATATTTT.

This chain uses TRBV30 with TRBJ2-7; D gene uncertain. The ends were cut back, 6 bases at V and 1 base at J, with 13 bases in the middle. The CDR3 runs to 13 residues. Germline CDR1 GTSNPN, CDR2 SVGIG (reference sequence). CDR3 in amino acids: CACTDRFSYEQYF. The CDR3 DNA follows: TGTGCCTGTACGGACCGATTTTCCTACGAGCAGTACTTC.

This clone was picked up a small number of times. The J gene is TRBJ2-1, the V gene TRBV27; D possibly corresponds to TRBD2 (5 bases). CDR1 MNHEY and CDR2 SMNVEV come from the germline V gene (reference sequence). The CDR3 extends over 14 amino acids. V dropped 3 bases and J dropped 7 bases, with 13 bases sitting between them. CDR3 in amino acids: CASSFTLTGNEQFF. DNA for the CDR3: TGTGCCAGCAGTTTTACCCTTACGGGGAATGAGCAGTTCTTC.

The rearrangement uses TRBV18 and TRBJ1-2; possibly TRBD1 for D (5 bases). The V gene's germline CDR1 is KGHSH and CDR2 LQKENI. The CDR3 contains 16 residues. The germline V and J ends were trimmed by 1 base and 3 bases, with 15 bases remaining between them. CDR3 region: CASSPLQGQGYYGYTF. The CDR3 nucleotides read TGTGCCAGCTCACCACTCCAGGGCCAGGGCTACTATGGCTACACCTTC.

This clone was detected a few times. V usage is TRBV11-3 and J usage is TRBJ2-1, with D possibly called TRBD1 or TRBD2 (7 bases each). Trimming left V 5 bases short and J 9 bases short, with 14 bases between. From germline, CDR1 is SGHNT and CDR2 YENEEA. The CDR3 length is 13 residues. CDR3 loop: CASSQGDYFEQFF. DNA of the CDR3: TGTGCCAGCAGCCAGGGGGACTATTTTGAGCAGTTCTTC.

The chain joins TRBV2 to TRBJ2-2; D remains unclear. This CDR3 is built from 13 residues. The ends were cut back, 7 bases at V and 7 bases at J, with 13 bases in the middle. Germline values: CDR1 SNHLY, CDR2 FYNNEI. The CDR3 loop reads CASTSAGDGELFF. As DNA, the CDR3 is TGTGCCAGCACATCGGCCGGAGACGGGGAGCTGTTTTTT.

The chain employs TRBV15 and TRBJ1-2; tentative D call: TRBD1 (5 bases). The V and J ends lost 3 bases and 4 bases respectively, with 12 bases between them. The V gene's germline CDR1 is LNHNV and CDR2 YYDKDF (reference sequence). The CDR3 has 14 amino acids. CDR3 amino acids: CATSRGGASYGYTF. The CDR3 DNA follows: TGTGCCACCAGCAGGGGTGGGGCAAGCTATGGCTACACCTTC.

The CDR3 nucleotides are TGTGCCAGCAGCTCGATGGGGGCGGGGGTCACCGGGGAGCTGTTTTTT. As protein: CASSSMGAGVTGELFF. This rearrangement joins TRBV7-9 to TRBJ2-2; possibly TRBD2 for D (7 bases). This CDR3 is built from 16 residues. Germline CDR1 and CDR2: SEHNR and FQNEAQ (reference sequence). V was cut by 4 bases and J by 4 bases, with 16 bases left in between. The full variable domain, its missing parts supplied by reference TRBV7-9 and TRBJ2-2, is DTGVSQNPRHKITKRGQNVTFRCDPISEHNRLYWYRQTLGQGPEFLTYFQNEAQLEKSRLLSDRFSAERPKGSFSTLEIQRTEQGDSAMYLCASSSMGAGVTGELFFGEGSRLTVL.

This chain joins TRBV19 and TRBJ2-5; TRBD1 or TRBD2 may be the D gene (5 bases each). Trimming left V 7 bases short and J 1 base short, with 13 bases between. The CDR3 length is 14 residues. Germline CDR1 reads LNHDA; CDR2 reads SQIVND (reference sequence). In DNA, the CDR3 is TGTGCCAGTACTTCCGGGACGGCCCAAGAGACCCAGTACTTC. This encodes CASTSGTAQETQYF.

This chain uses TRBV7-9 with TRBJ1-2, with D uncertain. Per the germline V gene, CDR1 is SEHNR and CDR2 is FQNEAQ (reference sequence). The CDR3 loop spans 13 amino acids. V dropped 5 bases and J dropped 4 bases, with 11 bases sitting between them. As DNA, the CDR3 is TGTGCCAGCAGCCCGCGCCAGGCCTATGGCTACACCTTC. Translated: CASSPRQAYGYTF.

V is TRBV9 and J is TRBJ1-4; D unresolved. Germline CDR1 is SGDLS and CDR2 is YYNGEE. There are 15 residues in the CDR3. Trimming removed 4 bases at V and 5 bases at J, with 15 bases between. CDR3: CASSLDPGDNEKLFF. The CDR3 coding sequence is TGTGCCAGCAGCCTCGACCCAGGAGACAATGAAAAACTGTTTTTT.

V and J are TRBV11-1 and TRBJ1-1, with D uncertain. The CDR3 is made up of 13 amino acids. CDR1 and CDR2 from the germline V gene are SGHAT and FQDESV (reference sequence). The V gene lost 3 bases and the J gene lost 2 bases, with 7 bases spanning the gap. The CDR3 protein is CASSFGINTEAFF. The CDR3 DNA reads TGTGCCAGCAGCTTCGGGATAAACACTGAAGCTTTCTTT. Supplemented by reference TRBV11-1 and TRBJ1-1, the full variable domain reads EAEVAQSPRYKITEKSQAVAFWCDPISGHATLYWYRQILGQGPELLVQFQDESVVDDSQLPKDRFSAERLKGVDSTLKIQPAELGDSAMYLCASSFGINTEAFFGQGTRLTVV.